This T cell receptor (beta chain) was retrieved from a study of T cell responses to AZD1222 COVID-19 vaccine. Study outcomes and limitations: The number of AZD1222 recipients seropositive at baseline was only 6 or 7. Spike-specific TCR breadth and depth were elevated following two AZD1222 doses. White British donors predominated, females outnumbered males, and clonal diversity was possibly underestimated.

This clone appeared once. Its antigen is not known. Germline CDR1 is SGHRS and CDR2 is YFSETQ. This CDR3 has 18 amino acids. V lost 0 bases and J 3 bases, leaving 18 bases between the germline ends. TCRdb's copy holds only in-frame clones and misses some; the assay was immunoSEQ multiplex PCR. Of 100,000 to 150,000 clones in the sample, around 89% were seen once. The sample was peripheral blood, taken on day 0 of MenACWY control vaccination. This rearrangement joins TRBV5-1 to TRBJ2-2, with D perhaps TRBD2 (6 bases). The source is an adult in good health. The CDR3 sequence: CASSLVPGTDSHTGELFF. CDR3 nucleotides: TGCGCCAGCAGCTTGGTTCCGGGGACTGACTCCCACACCGGGGAGCTGTTTTTT.